The rows below give T cell receptor beta chains drawn from one sample of a study of blood T cell repertoires in COVID-19. Here immunoSEQ multiplex PCR was the method, and the copy in TCRdb shows in-frame clones only, minus some. The repertoire consists of approximately 150,000 clones, with about 90% occurring once and the leading ten covering approximately 10%. Material: PBMCs or T cells enriched from blood (not recorded which). The receptors were gathered from a man aged 60 to 75 who had recovered from COVID-19. Both conserved end residues are part of each CDR3. The order of the fields is J gene, D gene, clone size, V gene, CDR3 DNA, CDR3 protein. A D gene is named only where the DNA matches it firmly. Some rows mark clone size as missing; the rest say once, few, many or name a class of expanded clone.

TRBJ2-3	TRBD2	-	TRBV2	TGTGCCAGCAGTGGTACTCGAAGCGGGGGGCCCACAGATACGCAGTATTTT	CASSGTRSGGPTDTQYF
TRBJ1-6	TRBD1	once	TRBV6-5	TGTGCCAGCAGTAGACAGGGGGCTGGGAATTCACCCCTCCACTTT	CASSRQGAGNSPLHF
TRBJ2-7	-	-	TRBV25-1	TGTGCCAGCACCAAAACAGGGTTCTACGAGCAGTACTTC	CASTKTGFYEQYF
TRBJ2-1	TRBD2	-	TRBV19	TGTGCCAGTAGTATAGGACGACTAGCACATTGGCAGTTCTTC	CASSIGRLAHWQFF
TRBJ2-1	-	-	TRBV11-3	TGTGCCAGCAGCTCACGGTGGAATGAGCAGTTCTTC	CASSSRWNEQFF
TRBJ2-7	-	once	TRBV7-2	TGTGCCAGCAGCCTCAGGGCGGGGTCCGAGCAGTACTTC	CASSLRAGSEQYF
TRBJ1-4	-	-	TRBV6-5	TGTGCCAGCAGTTACGGGGGGAGACTGTTTTTT	CASSYGGRLFF
TRBJ1-5	TRBD1	-	TRBV18	TGTGCCAGCTCACCACTCAGCCCCTACAGGGGCCCTAATAGCAATCAGCCCCAGCATTTT	CASSPLSPYRGPNSNQPQHF
TRBJ2-7	-	once	TRBV9	TGTGCCAGCAGTAAGGGGAATACCTACGAGCAGTACTTC	CASSKGNTYEQYF
TRBJ2-1	TRBD2	few	TRBV4-1	TGCGCCAGCAGCCAGGCTCCGGGACTAGCGGGAAAAGGGCAGTTCTTC	CASSQAPGLAGKGQFF
TRBJ1-6	-	-	TRBV28	TGTGCCAGCAGTTTGGTTGCGGGTGTCGGGACACCCCTCCACTTT	CASSLVAGVGTPLHF